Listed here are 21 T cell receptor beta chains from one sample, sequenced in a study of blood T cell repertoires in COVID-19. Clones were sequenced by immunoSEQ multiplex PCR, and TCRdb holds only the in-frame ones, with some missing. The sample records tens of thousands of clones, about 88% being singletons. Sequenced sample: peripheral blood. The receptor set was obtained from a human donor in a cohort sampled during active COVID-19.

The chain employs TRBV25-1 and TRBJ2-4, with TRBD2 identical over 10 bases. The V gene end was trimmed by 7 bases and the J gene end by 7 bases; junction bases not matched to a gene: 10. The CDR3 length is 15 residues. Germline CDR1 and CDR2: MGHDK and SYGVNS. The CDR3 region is CASTSGASGGNIQYF. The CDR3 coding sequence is TGTGCCAGCACCTCAGGGGCTAGCGGGGGCAACATTCAGTACTTC.

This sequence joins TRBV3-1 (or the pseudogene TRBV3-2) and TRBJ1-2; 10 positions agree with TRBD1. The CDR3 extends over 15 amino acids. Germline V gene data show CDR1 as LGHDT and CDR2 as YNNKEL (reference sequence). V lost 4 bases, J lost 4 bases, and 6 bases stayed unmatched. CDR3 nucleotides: TGTGCCAGCAGCCCCGGACAGGGGGGGATCTATGGCTACACCTTC. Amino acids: CASSPGQGGIYGYTF.

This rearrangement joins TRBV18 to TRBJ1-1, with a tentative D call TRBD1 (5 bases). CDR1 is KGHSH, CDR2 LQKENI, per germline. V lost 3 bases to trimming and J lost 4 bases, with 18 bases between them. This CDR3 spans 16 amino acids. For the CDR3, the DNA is TGTGCCAGCTCACCCGATCCGAAGGGGCAGGTCACTGAAGCTTTCTTT. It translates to CASSPDPKGQVTEAFF.

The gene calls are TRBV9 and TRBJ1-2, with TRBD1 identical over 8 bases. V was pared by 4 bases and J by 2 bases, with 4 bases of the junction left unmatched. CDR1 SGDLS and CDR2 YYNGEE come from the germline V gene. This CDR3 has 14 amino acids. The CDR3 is CASSLDRANYGYTF. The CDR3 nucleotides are TGTGCCAGCAGCCTGGACAGGGCCAACTATGGCTACACCTTC.

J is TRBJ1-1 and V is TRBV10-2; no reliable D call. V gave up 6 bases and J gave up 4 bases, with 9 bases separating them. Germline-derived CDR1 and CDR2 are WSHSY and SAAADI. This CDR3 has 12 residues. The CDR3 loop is CASRQEGTEAFF. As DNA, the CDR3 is TGCGCCAGCAGGCAGGAGGGCACTGAAGCTTTCTTT.

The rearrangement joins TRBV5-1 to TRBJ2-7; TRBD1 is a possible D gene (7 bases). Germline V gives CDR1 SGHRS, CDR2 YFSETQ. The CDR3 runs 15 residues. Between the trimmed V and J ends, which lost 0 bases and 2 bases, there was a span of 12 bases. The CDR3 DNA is TGCGCCAGCAGCTTGGAGGCAGGGGGGACCTACGAGCAGTACTTC. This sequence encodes CASSLEAGGTYEQYF.

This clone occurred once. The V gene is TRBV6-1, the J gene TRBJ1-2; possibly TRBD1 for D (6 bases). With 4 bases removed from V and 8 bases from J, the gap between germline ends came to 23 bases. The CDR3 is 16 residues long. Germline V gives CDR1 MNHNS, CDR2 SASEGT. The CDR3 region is CASSGNPAPGAGGYTF. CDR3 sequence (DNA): TGTGCCAGCAGTGGAAACCCGGCGCCAGGGGCGGGCGGCTACACCTTC.

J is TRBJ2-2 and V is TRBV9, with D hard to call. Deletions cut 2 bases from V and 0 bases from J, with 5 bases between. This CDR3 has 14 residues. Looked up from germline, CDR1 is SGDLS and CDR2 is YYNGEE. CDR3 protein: CASSVLSNTGELFF. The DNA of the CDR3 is TGTGCCAGCAGCGTCCTCTCGAACACCGGGGAGCTGTTTTTT.

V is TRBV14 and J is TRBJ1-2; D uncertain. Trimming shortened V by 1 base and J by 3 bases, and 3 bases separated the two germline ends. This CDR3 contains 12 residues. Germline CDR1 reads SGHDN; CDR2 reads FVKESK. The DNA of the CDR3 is TGTGCCAGCAGCCAAGCCGACTATGGCTACACCTTC. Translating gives CASSQADYGYTF. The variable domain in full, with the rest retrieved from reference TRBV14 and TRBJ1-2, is EAGVTQFPSHSVIEKGQTVTLRCDPISGHDNLYWYRRVMGKEIKFLLHFVKESKQDESGMPNNRFLAERTGGTYSTLKVQPAELEDSGVYFCASSQADYGYTFGSGTRLTVV.

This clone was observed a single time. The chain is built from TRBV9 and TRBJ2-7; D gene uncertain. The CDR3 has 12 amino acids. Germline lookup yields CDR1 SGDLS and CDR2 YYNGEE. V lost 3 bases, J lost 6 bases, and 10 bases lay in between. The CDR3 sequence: CASSASTSEQYF. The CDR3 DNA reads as TGTGCCAGCAGCGCTTCTACCTCCGAGCAGTACTTC.

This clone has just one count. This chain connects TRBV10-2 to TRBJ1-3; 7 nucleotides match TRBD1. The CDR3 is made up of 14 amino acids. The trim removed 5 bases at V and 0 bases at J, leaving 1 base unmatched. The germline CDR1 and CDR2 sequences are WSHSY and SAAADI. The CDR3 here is CASSTGVSGNTIYF. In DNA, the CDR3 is TGCGCCAGCAGTACAGGGGTCTCTGGAAACACCATATATTTT.

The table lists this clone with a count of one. CDR3 in DNA: TGCGCCAGCAGCCAAGGGAGGTATCGCGCGGGCCAAGAGACCCAGTACTTC. It yields the protein CASSQGRYRAGQETQYF. The genes are TRBV4-1 and TRBJ2-5, with D possibly matching TRBD2 (5 bases). CDR1 and CDR2 (germline): MGHRA, YSYEKL. This CDR3 spans 17 amino acids. Deletions cut 1 base from V and 1 base from J, with 16 bases between.

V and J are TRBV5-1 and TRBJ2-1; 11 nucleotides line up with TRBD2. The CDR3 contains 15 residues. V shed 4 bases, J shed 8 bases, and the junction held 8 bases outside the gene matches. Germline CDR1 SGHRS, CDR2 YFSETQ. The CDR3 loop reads CASSLSGRASDEQFF. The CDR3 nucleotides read TGCGCCAGCAGCCTTAGCGGGAGGGCCTCGGATGAGCAGTTCTTC.

Here the CDR3 DNA reads TGCGCCAGCAGCAGCCGGGACAGCTCCTACGAGCAGTACTTC. Residues: CASSSRDSSYEQYF. The V call is TRBV5-1, the J call TRBJ2-7; TRBD1 agrees at 7 bases. The CDR3 is 14 residues long. Per the germline V gene, CDR1 is SGHRS and CDR2 is YFSETQ. V lost 4 bases and J lost 0; bases outside the gene matches: 4.

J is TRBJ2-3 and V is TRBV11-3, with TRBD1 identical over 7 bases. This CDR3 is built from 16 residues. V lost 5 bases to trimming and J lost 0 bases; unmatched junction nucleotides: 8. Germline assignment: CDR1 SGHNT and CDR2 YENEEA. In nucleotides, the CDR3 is TGTGCCAGCAGCATAAGCAGGGGGTCTAGCACAGATACGCAGTATTTT. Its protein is CASSISRGSSTDTQYF.

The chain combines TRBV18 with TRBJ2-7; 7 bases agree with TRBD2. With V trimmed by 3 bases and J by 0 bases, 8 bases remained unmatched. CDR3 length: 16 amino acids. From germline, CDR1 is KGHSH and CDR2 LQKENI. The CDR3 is CASSPATRGSSYEQYF. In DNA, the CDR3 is TGTGCCAGCTCACCGGCGACGCGGGGGAGCTCCTACGAGCAGTACTTC.

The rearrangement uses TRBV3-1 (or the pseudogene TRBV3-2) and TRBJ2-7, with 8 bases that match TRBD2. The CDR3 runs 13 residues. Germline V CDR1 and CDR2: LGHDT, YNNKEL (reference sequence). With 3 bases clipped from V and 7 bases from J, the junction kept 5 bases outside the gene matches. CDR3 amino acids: CASSHGVAGEQYF. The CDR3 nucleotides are TGTGCCAGCAGCCATGGAGTAGCGGGGGAGCAGTACTTC.

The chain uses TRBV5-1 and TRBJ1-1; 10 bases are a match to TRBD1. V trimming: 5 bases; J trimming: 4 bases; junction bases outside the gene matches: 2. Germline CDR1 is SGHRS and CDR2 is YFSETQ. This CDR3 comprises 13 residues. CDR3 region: CASRGQGSTEAFF. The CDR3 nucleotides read TGCGCCAGCAGGGGACAGGGGAGCACTGAAGCTTTCTTT.

This CDR3 reads CASSITQVSSYEQYF. The CDR3 bases are TGTGCCAGTAGTATAACCCAGGTGAGCTCCTACGAGCAGTACTTC. The V and J genes are TRBV19 and TRBJ2-7, with D uncertain. The V end was cut by 2 bases, the J end by 0 bases, with 11 bases between. Germline V lookup: CDR1 LNHDA, CDR2 SQIVND (reference sequence). The CDR3 contains 15 residues.

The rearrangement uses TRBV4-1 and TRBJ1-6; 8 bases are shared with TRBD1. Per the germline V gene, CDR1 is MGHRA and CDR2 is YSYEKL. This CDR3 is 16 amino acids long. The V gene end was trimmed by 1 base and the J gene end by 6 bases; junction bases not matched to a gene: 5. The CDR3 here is CASSQVVTGGNSPLHF. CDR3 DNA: TGCGCCAGCAGCCAAGTAGTAACAGGGGGTAATTCACCCCTCCACTTT.

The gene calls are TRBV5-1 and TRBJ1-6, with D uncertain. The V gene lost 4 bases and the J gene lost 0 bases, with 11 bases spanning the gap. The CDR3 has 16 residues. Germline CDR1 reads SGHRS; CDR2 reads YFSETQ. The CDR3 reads CASSADGSSYNSPLHF. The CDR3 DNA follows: TGCGCCAGCAGCGCGGACGGGAGCTCCTATAATTCACCCCTCCACTTT. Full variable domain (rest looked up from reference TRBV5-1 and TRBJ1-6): KAGVTQTPRYLIKTRGQQVTLSCSPISGHRSVSWYQQTPGQGLQFLFEYFSETQRNKGNFPGRFSGRQFSNSRSEMNVSTLELGDSALYLCASSADGSSYNSPLHFGNGTRLTVT.